Below, one T cell receptor (beta chain) is given with its context. This sample was included in a study of blood T cell repertoires in COVID-19. Turning to the study itself: Acute and convalescent COVID-19 specimens originated in the United States, Italy and Spain. The cDNA or gDNA used as material had been derived from T cells, B-cell-depleted T cells, or PBMCs.

The CDR3 runs to 14 residues. Original handling: From reference gene primer amplification, estimates of nucleated cell counts were derived. Repertoires were generated with immunoSEQ multiplex PCR, while TCRdb's copy carries only in-frame clones and drops some. From that table come the V and J calls and clone size; the DNA was used to work out D and trimming. Of 60,000 to 75,000 clones in the sample, roughly nine tenths were seen once. J is TRBJ2-3 and V is TRBV21-1; no check of the table's D call, TRBD1, against the DNA was made. TRBV21-1 is a documented pseudogene. This receptor was identified in a woman in her sixties or seventies with acute or convalescent COVID-19. Sequencing was carried out using peripheral blood. The DNA of the CDR3 is TGTGCCAGCAAAGAAACAGGGAGCACAGATACGCAGTATTTT. This sequence encodes CASKETGSTDTQYF.